This T cell receptor (beta chain) was recovered during a study of blood T cells in healthy people across ages. General study findings and limits: The long-lived group displayed more naive CD4+ cells, plus higher diversity, than the aged donors did. PBMCs left unsorted prevented a conclusive naive versus antigen-experienced comparison. Estimates based on one million T cells were treated as lower bounds.

PCR was performed a second time for about 7 to 11 cycles using a sample-barcoded 5' primer and a J-beta primer mix. TCRdb used MiXCR to reprocess the 5' RACE reads, holding one entry per CDR3 protein. The data hold 550,000 to 600,000 distinct CDR3 sequences, with less than 60% observed a single time. Germline values: CDR1 SEHNR, CDR2 FQNEAQ (reference sequence). V trimming: 3 bases; J trimming: 1 base; junction bases outside the gene matches: 2. There are 15 residues in the CDR3. Turning to this clonotype: Antigen unknown.

This clonotype was sampled from an elderly man in good health. This chain uses TRBV7-9 with TRBJ2-3, with TRBD1 matching 9 bases. The sequencing input was blood. For the CDR3, the DNA is TGTGCCAGCAGCTTTCGGGACAGGGGCACAGATACGCAGTATTTT. Translating it yields CASSFRDRGTDTQYF.